Following are 26 T cell receptor beta chains from one sample sequenced in a study of cytomegalovirus exposure and HLA in healthy donors. Vbeta (60) and Jbeta (13) primers were used in the PCR. Clones were sequenced by immunoSEQ multiplex PCR, and TCRdb holds only the in-frame ones, with some missing. This sample yields fewer than 250,000 clones, of which about 72% are seen a single time; 3.8% belongs to the top ten. Specimen: PBMCs. The origin of the receptors is a male donor in good health and CMV-seronegative.

The V call is TRBV6-5, the J call TRBJ2-1; TRBD1 aligns across 7 bases. The CDR3 extends over 13 amino acids. Germline CDR1 reads MNHEY; CDR2 reads SVGAGI. The junction had 2 bases not matched to a gene; V was cut back by 6 bases and J by 3 bases. The CDR3 DNA reads TGTGCCAGCAGCGACAGGGACTACAATGAGCAGTTCTTC. Protein: CASSDRDYNEQFF.

Worth noting for this clone: One junction end does not reproduce the germline sequence, and a read error may be involved. This sequence joins TRBV11-2 and TRBJ2-7, with 10 bases matching TRBD1. Germline V gene sequence: CDR1 SGHAT, CDR2 FQNNGV. The CDR3 runs 12 residues. CDR3: CASSFNRDRGNF. Here the CDR3 DNA reads TGTGCCAGCAGCTTTAACCGGGACAGGGGAAACTTC.

This chain links TRBV2 with TRBJ2-2; 9 nucleotides match TRBD1. CDR1 and CDR2 (germline): SNHLY, FYNNEI. This CDR3 region has 15 residues. V lost 6 bases and J lost 6; bases outside the gene matches: 8. CDR3 DNA: TGTGCCAGCAGAGGGGACAGGGCTCCGGCCGGGGAGCTGTTTTTT. This translates into CASRGDRAPAGELFF.

This clone showed up just a few times. This chain joins TRBV19 and TRBJ1-5; D perhaps matches TRBD1 (6 bases). Germline CDR1 is LNHDA and CDR2 is SQIVND (reference sequence). With 6 bases removed from V and 5 bases from J, the gap between germline ends came to 14 bases. The CDR3 is 14 residues long. The CDR3 spells CASSDTGRDQPQHF. In DNA form, the CDR3 reads TGTGCCAGTAGCGACACAGGGAGGGATCAGCCCCAGCATTTT.

The J gene is TRBJ2-3, the V gene TRBV6-4, with TRBD2 matching 7 bases. Trimming at V came to 2 bases and at J to 5 bases, leaving 19 bases not matched to a gene. The CDR3 totals 19 residues. In germline, CDR1 is MRHNA, CDR2 SNTAGT. CDR3 coding DNA: TGTGCCAGCAGTGACCCCCCCGGGGAGCGGGAAAAGGTAGAAGATACGCAGTATTTT. It is translated as CASSDPPGEREKVEDTQYF.

The J gene is TRBJ1-2, the V gene TRBV28; 12 bases are a match to TRBD1. The CDR3 length is 16 residues. V trimming: 7 bases; J trimming: 7 bases; junction bases outside the gene matches: 13. CDR1 MDHEN and CDR2 SYDVKM come from the germline V gene. In nucleotides, the CDR3 is TGTGCCAGCATTCCGGGACAGGGGGCGGGTAGACGTGGCTACACCTTC. This gives the protein CASIPGQGAGRRGYTF.

This chain joins TRBV28 and TRBJ2-1, with 10 bases that match TRBD2. CDR1 and CDR2 (germline): MDHEN, SYDVKM. This CDR3 has 15 amino acids. The junction had 8 bases not matched to a gene; V was cut back by 5 bases and J by 7 bases. Here the CDR3 reads CASSPEAGGRNEQFF. The CDR3 coding sequence is TGTGCCAGCAGTCCTGAAGCGGGAGGGAGGAATGAGCAGTTCTTC.

The chain links TRBV28 to TRBJ2-2; TRBD2 matches at 8 bases. The CDR3 has 17 amino acids. V shed 5 bases, J shed 3 bases, and the junction held 11 bases outside the gene matches. Germline lookup yields CDR1 MDHEN and CDR2 SYDVKM. CDR3 region: CASSMPGLAGDTGELFF. CDR3 bases: TGTGCCAGCAGTATGCCAGGACTAGCAGGAGACACCGGGGAGCTGTTTTTT.

This clone was detected only once. The V call is TRBV6-1, the J call TRBJ1-1; D is possibly TRBD1 (6 bases). This CDR3 region has 13 residues. Germline loops: CDR1 MNHNS, CDR2 SASEGT. V dropped 8 bases and J dropped 1 base, with 11 bases sitting between them. The CDR3 spells CASAAGANTEAFF. CDR3 sequence (DNA): TGTGCCAGCGCTGCAGGGGCGAACACTGAAGCTTTCTTT.

This chain uses TRBV29-1 with TRBJ2-7; 7 nucleotides line up with TRBD2. After removal of 3 bases from V and 6 bases from J, the junction contained 8 bases not matched to a gene. Germline CDR1 SQVTM, CDR2 ANQGSEA. The CDR3 totals 13 residues. CDR3 coding DNA: TGCAGCGTTGAGATTGCCCGCGGGAGCGAGCAGTACTTC. Translation gives CSVEIARGSEQYF.

The rearrangement joins TRBV7-9 to TRBJ2-5; a weak D match, TRBD1 (6 bases). The CDR3 extends over 15 amino acids. The V and J ends lost 3 bases and 2 bases respectively, with 13 bases between them. Germline CDR1 SEHNR, CDR2 FQNEAQ (reference sequence). CDR3 region: CASSFSRQGQETQYF. Written as DNA, the CDR3 is TGTGCCAGCAGCTTCTCTCGGCAGGGGCAAGAGACCCAGTACTTC.

This chain joins TRBV10-2 and TRBJ1-5; D is possibly TRBD1 (6 bases). This CDR3 has 14 residues. The V gene's germline CDR1 is WSHSY and CDR2 SAAADI. Trimming shortened V by 6 bases and J by 3 bases, and 12 bases separated the two germline ends. The CDR3 region is CASRETGTNQPQHF. The DNA for the CDR3 is TGCGCCAGCAGGGAGACAGGAACCAATCAGCCCCAGCATTTT.

This rearrangement joins TRBV5-5 to TRBJ2-7; 9 bases line up with TRBD1. With 6 bases clipped from V and 5 bases from J, the junction kept 6 bases outside the gene matches. The CDR3 runs 13 residues. CDR1 is SGHKS and CDR2 is YYEKEE in the germline V gene (reference sequence). CDR3 region: CASNRQGGDEQYF. In nucleotides, the CDR3 is TGTGCCAGCAACCGACAGGGGGGCGACGAGCAGTACTTC.

V gene TRBV19 combines with J gene TRBJ2-1; D is ambiguous. The germline CDR1 and CDR2 sequences are LNHDA and SQIVND (reference sequence). The CDR3 totals 13 residues. The V end lost 4 bases, the J end lost 7 bases, and 11 bases lay between the germline ends. The DNA of the CDR3 is TGTGCCAGTAGTACGAGAGGTTCGAATGAGCAGTTCTTC. It specifies CASSTRGSNEQFF.

The rearrangement links TRBV18 to TRBJ1-5, with TRBD1 as a possible D gene (6 bases). The CDR3 consists of 17 residues. Trimming pared 2 bases from V and 2 bases from J, leaving 16 bases between. In germline, CDR1 is KGHSH, CDR2 LQKENI. The CDR3 nucleotides are TGTGCCAGCTCACCATTCGGGGGGCCCCCAGGCAATCAGCCCCAGCATTTT. It is translated as CASSPFGGPPGNQPQHF.

This chain uses TRBV5-1 with TRBJ2-1, with TRBD2 as a possible D gene (6 bases). This CDR3 comprises 14 residues. V lost 4 bases to trimming and J lost 5 bases, with 13 bases between them. Germline CDR1 SGHRS, CDR2 YFSETQ. The CDR3 sequence is CASSRGARHNEQFF. The CDR3 DNA follows: TGCGCCAGCAGCCGCGGGGCCAGGCACAATGAGCAGTTCTTC. The complete variable domain, with remaining parts taken from reference TRBV5-1 and TRBJ2-1, reads KAGVTQTPRYLIKTRGQQVTLSCSPISGHRSVSWYQQTPGQGLQFLFEYFSETQRNKGNFPGRFSGRQFSNSRSEMNVSTLELGDSALYLCASSRGARHNEQFFGPGTRLTVL.

CDR3 in amino acids: CASSLALAGVTGELFF. CDR3 in DNA: TGTGCCAGCAGTTTAGCTCTAGCGGGCGTTACCGGGGAGCTGTTTTTT. The chain carries TRBV27 and TRBJ2-2; TRBD2 agrees at 8 bases. The CDR3 contains 16 residues. The V and J ends lost 2 bases and 5 bases, in that order; junction bases with no gene match: 7. Germline V gene sequence: CDR1 MNHEY, CDR2 SMNVEV (reference sequence).

This chain links TRBV15 with TRBJ2-5; the D gene is possibly TRBD1 (6 bases). Gene TRBJ2-7 matches the end of the DNA better, so the J call may be wrong. The germline V gene encodes CDR1 LNHNV and CDR2 YYDKDF (reference sequence). The CDR3 has 13 residues. The CDR3 spells CATSKDRTYEQYF. In DNA form, the CDR3 reads TGTGCCACCAGCAAGGACAGAACCTACGAGCAGTACTTC.

The rearrangement joins TRBV9 to TRBJ1-3; 8 nucleotides match TRBD1. The CDR3 loop spans 16 amino acids. Germline values: CDR1 SGDLS, CDR2 YYNGEE. V lost 4 bases and J lost 1; bases outside the gene matches: 7. CDR3: CASSTPRTGSGNTIYF. The CDR3 DNA follows: TGTGCCAGCAGCACTCCACGGACAGGGTCTGGAAACACCATATATTTT.

Points on this clone: The junction and the germline gene differ at one end; a read error may be behind it. The chain recombines TRBV5-1 with TRBJ1-5; weak D call: TRBD1 (6 bases). There are 17 residues in the CDR3. CDR1 and CDR2 (germline): SGHRS, YFSETQ. The CDR3 protein is CASSLAQGPPRDQPQHF. DNA of the CDR3: TGCGCCAGCAGCTTGGCACAGGGTCCCCCAAGGGATCAACCCCAGCATTTT.

The J gene is TRBJ2-7, the V gene TRBV18, with a possible D match to TRBD1 (6 bases). V gave up 4 bases and J gave up 6 bases, with 10 bases separating them. This CDR3 region has 12 residues. Germline assignment: CDR1 KGHSH and CDR2 LQKENI. Here the CDR3 reads CASSQGVGEQYF. The CDR3 nucleotides are TGTGCCAGCTCACAGGGGGTCGGCGAGCAGTACTTC.

The chain has TRBV7-6 and TRBJ2-2; D possibly corresponds to TRBD1 (6 bases). Looked up from germline, CDR1 is SGHVS and CDR2 is FNYEAQ. V lost 6 bases, J lost 3 bases, and 14 bases lay in between. The CDR3 totals 15 residues. CDR3 bases: TGTGCCAGCAGTGCGCAGGGGACCCACACCGGGGAGCTGTTTTTT. Amino acids: CASSAQGTHTGELFF.

The rearrangement joins TRBV23-1 to TRBJ1-2, with 9 bases matching TRBD1. TRBV23-1 is known as an ORF, though its function is uncertain. The trim removed 0 bases at V and 5 bases at J, leaving 4 bases unmatched. The CDR3 totals 15 residues. In nucleotides, the CDR3 is TGCGCCAGCAGTCAATCGGGGACAGGGACGTATGGCTACACCTTC. Encoded protein: CASSQSGTGTYGYTF.

This clone was found a few times. The chain recombines TRBV9 with TRBJ2-3; tentatively, D is TRBD2 (5 bases). The CDR3 loop spans 16 amino acids. CDR1 and CDR2 (germline): SGDLS, YYNGEE. Deletions cut 4 bases from V and 1 base from J, with 16 bases between. CDR3 DNA: TGTGCCAGCAGCAATGGGTCCGGTAGCGGCACAGATACGCAGTATTTT. Its protein is CASSNGSGSGTDTQYF.

The rearrangement links TRBV29-1 to TRBJ2-3, with TRBD2 matching over 7 bases. This CDR3 has 13 residues. CDR1 SQVTM and CDR2 ANQGSEA come from the germline V gene. V was pared by 6 bases and J by 2 bases, with 5 bases of the junction left unmatched. The CDR3 is CSVRGTITDTQYF. In nucleotides, the CDR3 is TGCAGCGTCCGTGGGACTATCACAGATACGCAGTATTTT.

This clone was counted a single time. This sequence joins TRBV2 and TRBJ2-2, with a possible D match to TRBD2 (7 bases). Between the trimmed V and J ends, which lost 8 bases and 4 bases, there was a span of 11 bases. Germline V lookup: CDR1 SNHLY, CDR2 FYNNEI. The CDR3 runs to 13 residues. This CDR3 reads CASWGGGTGELFF. Here the CDR3 DNA reads TGTGCCAGCTGGGGGGGCGGCACCGGGGAGCTGTTTTTT.